One T cell receptor (beta chain) is described in this entry. Its antigen is unidentified. This sample was taken from a study of OX40 agonist ivuxolimab in advanced cancers. Overall study context: Dosing consisted of intravenous ivuxolimab at 0.01 to 10 mg/kg every 2 weeks. Prior checkpoint blockade (anti-PD-1, anti-PD-L1 or anti-CTLA-4) was permitted; approximately 40% had it. Three individuals attained partial responses, comprising one hepatocellular carcinoma case and two cutaneous melanoma cases.

General study points: The CD4+ and CD8+ T cells in the blood had expanded clonally by week 6 at 0.1 to 3.0 mg/kg.

The repertoire was sequenced with immunoSEQ multiplex PCR; TCRdb's copy has only in-frame clones and lacks some. The table lists tens of thousands of clones, roughly 87% of them singletons. Trimming shortened V by 7 bases and J by 4 bases, and 14 bases separated the two germline ends. Looked up from germline, CDR1 is MNHNS and CDR2 is SASEGT. The CDR3 spans 14 residues. The chain joins TRBV6-1 to TRBJ2-1; no firm D call. Specimen: CD4+ or CD8+ T cells sorted from blood, collected in a trial of the OX40 agonist ivuxolimab. This clonotype was obtained from an adult with an advanced solid tumor such as melanoma, head and neck, liver or kidney cancer. The DNA of the CDR3 is TGTGCCAGCATCTCTGTCCGGGCATACAATGAGCAGTTCTTC. It is translated as CASISVRAYNEQFF.